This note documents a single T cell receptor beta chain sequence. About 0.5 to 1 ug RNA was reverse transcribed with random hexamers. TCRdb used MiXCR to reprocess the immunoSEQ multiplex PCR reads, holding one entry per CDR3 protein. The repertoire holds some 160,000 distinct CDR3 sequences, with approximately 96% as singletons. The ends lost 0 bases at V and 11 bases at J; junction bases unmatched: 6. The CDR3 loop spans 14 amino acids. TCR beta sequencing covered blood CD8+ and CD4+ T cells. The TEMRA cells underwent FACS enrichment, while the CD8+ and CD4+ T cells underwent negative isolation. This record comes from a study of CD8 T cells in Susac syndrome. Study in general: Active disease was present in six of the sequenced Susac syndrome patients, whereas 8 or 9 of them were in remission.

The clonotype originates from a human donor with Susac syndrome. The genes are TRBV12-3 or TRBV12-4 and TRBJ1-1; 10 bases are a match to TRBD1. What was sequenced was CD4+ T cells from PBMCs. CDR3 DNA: TGTGCCAGCAGTTTAGCGGGACAGGGGACGCGGGCTTTCTTT. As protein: CASSLAGQGTRAFF.